The entry below describes one TCR beta chain. CDR1 and CDR2 (germline): MDHEN, SYDVKM. The CDR3 runs 15 residues. Deletions cut 4 bases from V and 4 bases from J, with 16 bases between. CD45RO negativity and positive selection for CCR7 defined naive CD8 cells, a population that excluded terminally differentiated effector memory CD45RA+ cells. All of the donors resided in Nashville, Tennessee, and each was a Caucasian adult. Profiling relied on immunoSEQ multiplex PCR, and the TCRdb table lists in-frame clones only, not all of them. Here the sample spans roughly 550,000 clones, around 95% being singletons. This specimen comes from a study of shared clonotypes between healthy human individuals.

The rearrangement links TRBV28 to TRBJ1-2; D ambiguous. The specimen sequenced was naive CD8+ T cells sorted from blood. This receptor was taken from a woman in her 30s in good health. In DNA form, the CDR3 reads TGTGCCAGCAGTTCTTCCCAAGGGATGGCCTATGGCTACACCTTC. Translated, it gives CASSSSQGMAYGYTF.